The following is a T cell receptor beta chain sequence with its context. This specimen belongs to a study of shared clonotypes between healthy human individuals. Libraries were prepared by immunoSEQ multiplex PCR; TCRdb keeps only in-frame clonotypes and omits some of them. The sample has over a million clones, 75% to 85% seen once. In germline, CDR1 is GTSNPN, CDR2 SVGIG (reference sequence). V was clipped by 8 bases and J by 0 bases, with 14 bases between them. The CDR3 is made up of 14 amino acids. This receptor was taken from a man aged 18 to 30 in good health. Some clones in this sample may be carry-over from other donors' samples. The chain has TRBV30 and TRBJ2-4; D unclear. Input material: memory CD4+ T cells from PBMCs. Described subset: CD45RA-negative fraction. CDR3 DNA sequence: TGTGCCCTCCACGATCCCCTAGCCAAAAACATTCAGTACTTC. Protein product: CALHDPLAKNIQYF.